A selection of T cell receptor beta chains follows, all from one sample in a study of OX40 agonist ivuxolimab in advanced cancers. Assay: immunoSEQ multiplex PCR; the TCRdb copy retains only in-frame clones and omits some. The data contain around 100,000 clones, approximately 90% of them singletons. The sample consisted of CD4+ or CD8+ T cells sorted from blood, taken in a trial of the OX40 agonist ivuxolimab. Receptors originate from an adult with an advanced solid tumor such as melanoma, head and neck, liver or kidney cancer. Each CDR3 is given with its conserved first and last residue. The order of the fields is clone size, J gene, V gene, D gene, CDR3 protein, CDR3 DNA. The D gene is left open where the match is weak. Clone size, where shown, is once, few, many, or a class for clones that have expanded.

few TRBJ2-1 TRBV7-9 NA CASSPGASGRQFF TGTGCCAGCAGCCCGGGGGCTAGCGGTAGGCAGTTCTTC
NA TRBJ2-3 TRBV7-3 TRBD1 CASSSTGSRTDTQYF TGTGCCAGCAGCTCGACAGGGTCTCGCACAGATACGCAGTATTTT
NA TRBJ1-5 TRBV7-8 TRBD1 CASFRDRVRRPNQPQHF TGTGCCAGCTTCCGGGACAGGGTTCGGAGACCTAATCAGCCCCAGCATTTT
NA TRBJ1-2 TRBV7-9 NA CASSTARRVLGGYTF TGTGCCAGCAGCACCGCCCGACGGGTGTTGGGTGGCTACACCTTC
NA TRBJ1-6 TRBV18 NA CASSPSDGLLHNSPLHF TGTGCCAGCTCACCATCTGACGGGCTCCTACATAATTCACCCCTCCACTTT
NA TRBJ2-7 TRBV5-1 TRBD2 CASSLEGLAVPREQYF TGCGCCAGCAGCTTGGAGGGACTAGCGGTCCCAAGGGAGCAGTACTTC
NA TRBJ2-3 TRBV2 TRBD1 CASSERQGARDTQYF TGTGCCAGCAGTGAAAGGCAGGGGGCTCGAGATACGCAGTATTTT
NA TRBJ1-1 TRBV11-2 NA CASSLRMVTEAFF TGTGCCAGCAGCTTACGGATGGTCACTGAAGCTTTCTTT
NA TRBJ1-3 TRBV2 NA CASSESSGNTIYF TGTGCCAGCAGTGAATCCTCTGGAAACACCATATATTTT
NA TRBJ2-7 TRBV5-1 TRBD2 CASSLTTSAGGFYEQYF TGCGCCAGCAGCTTGACGACGAGTGCGGGAGGGTTTTACGAGCAGTACTTC
NA TRBJ1-3 TRBV18 NA CASSRTAGNTIYF TGTGCCAGCTCCCGGACGGCTGGAAACACCATATATTTT
once TRBJ2-2 TRBV25-1 TRBD2 CASSEPRGSGTGELFF TGTGCCAGCAGTGAACCACGCGGGAGCGGCACCGGGGAGCTGTTTTTT
NA TRBJ2-5 TRBV2 NA CASRPSETQYF TGTGCCAGCAGGCCGAGCGAGACCCAGTACTTC
few TRBJ1-2 TRBV6-1 TRBD1 CASSLSQGAYGYTF TGTGCCAGCAGTTTATCACAGGGGGCTTATGGCTACACCTTC
NA TRBJ1-4 TRBV25-1 NA CASSEFGPNEKLFF TGTGCCAGCAGTGAATTCGGGCCAAATGAAAAACTGTTTTTT
NA TRBJ2-7 TRBV11-2 NA CASNPAGYEQYF TGTGCCAGCAACCCAGCAGGCTACGAGCAGTACTTC
NA TRBJ2-6 TRBV2 NA CASSSPGANVLTF TGTGCCAGCAGTTCCCCTGGGGCCAACGTCTTGACTTTC
NA TRBJ1-1 TRBV10-3 NA CATELSERGTEAFF TGTGCCACCGAGCTATCCGAAAGAGGCACTGAAGCTTTCTTT
NA TRBJ2-1 TRBV11-3 TRBD2 CASSLLPSGDEQFF TGTGCCAGCAGCTTGTTGCCTAGCGGAGATGAGCAGTTCTTC
NA TRBJ2-3 TRBV6-6 NA CASRRSTDTQYF TGTGCCAGCAGGCGGAGCACAGATACGCAGTATTTT
NA TRBJ2-6 TRBV7-9 NA CATIGANVLTF TGTGCCACTATCGGGGCCAACGTCCTGACTTTC
NA TRBJ2-5 TRBV6-1 NA CASSEDWGFQETQYF TGTGCCAGCAGTGAAGATTGGGGTTTCCAAGAGACCCAGTACTTC
NA TRBJ1-1 TRBV7-3 NA CASSRGPGGEGTEAFF TGTGCCAGCAGCCGAGGCCCCGGAGGGGAGGGCACTGAAGCTTTCTTT
NA TRBJ2-5 TRBV19 NA CASSPSDRRETQYF TGTGCCAGTAGCCCCTCCGACAGACGAGAGACCCAGTACTTC
NA TRBJ2-6 TRBV5-1 NA CASSSTSRSSGANVLTF TGCGCCAGCAGCTCCACCAGTCGTAGCTCTGGGGCCAACGTCCTGACTTTC
NA TRBJ1-1 TRBV18 NA CASSPGLNTEAFF TGTGCCAGCTCACCTGGGCTGAACACTGAAGCTTTCTTT
NA TRBJ1-6 TRBV7-2 TRBD1 CASSKGQAATSYNSPLHF TGTGCCAGCAGCAAGGGACAGGCCGCGACCTCCTATAATTCACCCCTCCACTTT
NA TRBJ2-2 TRBV5-4 NA CASSPGLASGELFF TGTGCCAGCAGCCCGGGGTTGGCGTCCGGGGAGCTGTTTTTT
NA TRBJ1-2 TRBV7-8 TRBD1 CASSLSSRDRSYGYTF TGTGCCAGCAGCTTATCCAGCCGGGACAGGTCTTATGGCTACACCTTC
NA TRBJ2-7 TRBV4-1 TRBD2 CASSQGLPLSEQYF TGCGCCAGCAGCCAGGGACTACCCCTCAGCGAGCAGTACTTC
NA TRBJ2-5 TRBV6-6 TRBD2 CASSYSLAGQETQYF TGTGCCAGCAGTTACTCACTAGCGGGGCAAGAGACCCAGTACTTC
NA TRBJ2-1 TRBV6-5 TRBD2 CASSYTSGVSWEQFF TGTGCCAGCAGCTATACTAGCGGGGTCTCGTGGGAGCAGTTCTTC
NA TRBJ1-1 TRBV18 NA CASSPSTEAFF TGTGCCAGCTCACCATCAACTGAAGCTTTCTTT
NA TRBJ2-1 TRBV6-1 TRBD2 CASSVGTSAYNEQFF TGTGCCAGCAGTGTTGGGACTAGCGCCTACAATGAGCAGTTCTTC
NA TRBJ2-7 TRBV6-1 TRBD2 CASSGSGIYEQYF TGTGCCAGCAGTGGCAGCGGGATCTACGAGCAGTACTTC
NA TRBJ2-7 TRBV5-8 NA CASSLAGARYEQYF TGTGCCAGCAGCTTGGCGGGGGCCCGCTACGAGCAGTACTTC
NA TRBJ2-1 TRBV7-2 TRBD2 CASTFALLAVPYNEQFF TGTGCCAGCACCTTCGCATTACTAGCGGTGCCCTACAATGAGCAGTTCTTC
NA TRBJ2-2 TRBV9 NA CASSFSPGPGGPNTGELFF TGTGCCAGCAGCTTCTCTCCGGGACCCGGCGGGCCAAACACCGGGGAGCTGTTTTTT
NA TRBJ2-3 TRBV5-4 NA CASSFGQRDTQYF TGTGCCAGCAGCTTTGGACAGAGGGATACGCAGTATTTT
NA TRBJ2-1 TRBV11-3 NA CASSLLGDNEQFF TGTGCCAGCAGCTTACTTGGTGACAATGAGCAGTTCTTC
once TRBJ1-5 TRBV15 TRBD1 CATSTVRTGTQPQHF TGTGCCACCAGCACCGTAAGGACAGGGACTCAGCCCCAGCATTTT
NA TRBJ2-7 TRBV6-1 TRBD1 CASRLTGGDYEQYF TGTGCCAGCAGACTTACAGGGGGCGACTACGAGCAGTACTTC
NA TRBJ2-2 TRBV11-2 NA CASVRAVGYTGELFF TGTGCCAGCGTTCGAGCGGTCGGGTACACCGGGGAGCTGTTTTTT
NA TRBJ2-5 TRBV14 NA CASSQATGSGEETQYF TGTGCCAGCAGCCAAGCAACCGGGTCTGGGGAGGAGACCCAGTACTTC
NA TRBJ2-3 TRBV5-4 TRBD1 CASSQTGNTDTQYF TGTGCCAGCAGCCAGACAGGGAACACAGATACGCAGTATTTT
NA TRBJ1-1 TRBV14 NA CASSQDLMGTEAFF TGTGCCAGCAGCCAAGATCTCATGGGGACTGAAGCTTTCTTT
NA TRBJ2-5 TRBV10-3 NA CAIRPGMGRETQYF TGTGCCATCAGGCCAGGGATGGGTCGTGAGACCCAGTACTTC
few TRBJ1-2 TRBV27 NA CASREWTGYGYTF TGTGCCAGCAGGGAATGGACGGGCTATGGCTACACCTTC
NA TRBJ1-2 TRBV28 TRBD1 CASSNTPGTGAYGYTF TGTGCCAGCAGTAACACCCCCGGGACAGGGGCCTATGGCTACACCTTC
NA TRBJ2-7 TRBV20-1 NA CSARAMGEQYF TGCAGTGCTAGAGCGATGGGGGAGCAGTACTTC
once TRBJ2-1 TRBV6-5 TRBD2 CASGTAGGYNEQFF TGTGCCAGCGGTACAGCGGGGGGGTACAATGAGCAGTTCTTC
NA TRBJ1-2 TRBV6-1 NA CASKPTGQYGYTF TGTGCCAGCAAACCGACAGGCCAATATGGCTACACCTTC
NA TRBJ2-7 TRBV4-1 NA CASSHQGRSYEQYF TGCGCCAGCAGCCACCAGGGGAGGTCCTACGAGCAGTACTTC
NA TRBJ1-2 TRBV4-2 NA CASSQAVTNYGYTF TGTGCCAGCAGCCAAGCGGTTACTAACTATGGCTACACCTTC
NA TRBJ1-2 TRBV28 TRBD1 CASSSGQGGGYTF TGTGCCAGCAGTTCGGGACAGGGTGGGGGCTACACCTTC